One and the same sample provided the 2 T cell receptor beta chains below, sequenced in a study of blood T cell repertoires in COVID-19. Method: immunoSEQ multiplex PCR; TCRdb's copy keeps in-frame clones and lacks some. The table includes some 140,000 clones, roughly 89% detected once. Sequenced input: peripheral blood. The origin of the receptors is a middle-aged man with acute or convalescent COVID-19.

This rearrangement joins TRBV11-2 to TRBJ1-1, with a tentative D call TRBD1 (5 bases). Per the germline V gene, CDR1 is SGHAT and CDR2 is FQNNGV. The V end lost 7 bases, the J end lost 10 bases, and 19 bases lay between the germline ends. The CDR3 is 13 residues long. The CDR3 spells CASTPGRGDRAFF. In nucleotides, the CDR3 is TGTGCCAGCACCCCCGGTAGGGGTGACCGAGCTTTCTTT.

V gene TRBV29-1 combines with J gene TRBJ2-1, with D tentatively TRBD2 (7 bases). V dropped 6 bases and J dropped 9 bases, with 24 bases sitting between them. This CDR3 comprises 15 residues. From germline, CDR1 is SQVTM and CDR2 ANQGSEA. The CDR3 DNA reads as TGCAGCGTCACACTGGGACACCGGACGGGGGGTGAGCAGTTCTTC. This gives the protein CSVTLGHRTGGEQFF.